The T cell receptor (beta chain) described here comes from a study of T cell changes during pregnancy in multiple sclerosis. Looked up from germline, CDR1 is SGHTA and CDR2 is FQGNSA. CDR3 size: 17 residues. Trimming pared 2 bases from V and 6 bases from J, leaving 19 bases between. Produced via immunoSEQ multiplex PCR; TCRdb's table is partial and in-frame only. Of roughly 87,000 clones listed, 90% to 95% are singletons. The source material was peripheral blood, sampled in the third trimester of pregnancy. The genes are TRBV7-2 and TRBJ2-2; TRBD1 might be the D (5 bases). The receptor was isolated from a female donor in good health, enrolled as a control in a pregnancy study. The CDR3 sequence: CASSLQSGARPPGELFF. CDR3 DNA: TGTGCCAGCAGCTTACAGAGTGGGGCAAGGCCCCCCGGGGAGCTGTTTTTT.